These T cell receptor beta chains were read from a single sample in a study of chemoradiotherapy in HPV16-positive cancers. TCRdb keeps only in-frame clones here, not all; method: immunoSEQ multiplex PCR. The sample includes about 710 clones, more than 70% seen only once; the top ten take approximately 6.6%. The input for sequencing was tumor tissue, taken from a patient who underwent chemoradiotherapy. These TCRs come from a human donor with HPV-associated anogenital cancer. Each CDR3 is given with its conserved first and last residue. A D gene is named only where the DNA matches it firmly. For some rows the clone size is stated as once, few or many, or as a class when expanded; others skip it.

abundance: .; j_gene: TRBJ2-1; v_gene: TRBV6-4; d_gene: .; CDR3aa: CASSDSGENEQFF; CDR3nt: TGTGCCAGCAGTGACTCAGGCGAAAATGAGCAGTTCTTC
abundance: .; j_gene: TRBJ2-6; v_gene: TRBV1; d_gene: .; CDR3aa: CTSREGRANVLTF; CDR3nt: TGCACCAGCAGGGAAGGTCGGGCCAACGTCCTGACTTTC
abundance: .; j_gene: TRBJ2-5; v_gene: TRBV6-5; d_gene: TRBD2; CDR3aa: CASSLGHGGGETQYF; CDR3nt: TGTGCCAGCTCACTGGGTCACGGGGGGGGAGAGACCCAGTACTTC
abundance: .; j_gene: TRBJ2-1; v_gene: TRBV6-1; d_gene: .; CDR3aa: CASSEEIHNEQFF; CDR3nt: TGTGCCAGCAGTGAAGAAATTCACAATGAGCAGTTCTTC
abundance: .; j_gene: TRBJ1-2; v_gene: TRBV5-1; d_gene: TRBD1; CDR3aa: CASSLVGTAVYGYTF; CDR3nt: TGCGCCAGCAGCTTGGTAGGGACAGCCGTCTATGGCTACACCTTC
abundance: once; j_gene: TRBJ1-2; v_gene: TRBV7-6; d_gene: .; CDR3aa: CASSLGRANYGYTF; CDR3nt: TGTGCCAGCAGCTTAGGGCGGGCAAACTATGGCTACACCTTC
abundance: .; j_gene: TRBJ2-7; v_gene: TRBV7-8; d_gene: .; CDR3aa: CASSRDTTYEQYF; CDR3nt: TGTGCCAGCAGTCGGGACACTACCTACGAGCAGTACTTC
abundance: .; j_gene: TRBJ1-4; v_gene: TRBV10-3; d_gene: .; CDR3aa: CAISELEKEKLFF; CDR3nt: TGTGCCATCAGTGAGCTCGAGAAGGAAAAACTGTTTTTT
abundance: few; j_gene: TRBJ1-2; v_gene: TRBV9; d_gene: TRBD1; CDR3aa: CASSGDGQGVYGYTF; CDR3nt: TGTGCCAGCAGCGGAGATGGACAGGGGGTCTATGGCTACACCTTC
abundance: .; j_gene: TRBJ2-2; v_gene: TRBV11-2; d_gene: .; CDR3aa: CASSLNLRGGDTGELFF; CDR3nt: TGTGCCAGCAGCTTAAACTTGAGGGGGGGAGATACCGGGGAGCTGTTTTTT
abundance: .; j_gene: TRBJ1-2; v_gene: TRBV7-9; d_gene: .; CDR3aa: CASSPSGAKDGYTF; CDR3nt: TGTGCCAGCAGCCCATCTGGAGCTAAGGATGGCTACACCTTC
abundance: .; j_gene: TRBJ1-1; v_gene: TRBV4-1; d_gene: .; CDR3aa: CASSQDWEHTEAFF; CDR3nt: TGCGCCAGCAGCCAAGATTGGGAGCACACTGAAGCTTTCTTT
abundance: .; j_gene: TRBJ2-7; v_gene: TRBV11-2; d_gene: .; CDR3aa: CASSLEIGFTYEQYF; CDR3nt: TGTGCCAGCAGCTTAGAAATCGGTTTTACCTACGAGCAGTACTTC
abundance: once; j_gene: TRBJ2-3; v_gene: TRBV7-3; d_gene: TRBD1; CDR3aa: CASSFQGADTQYF; CDR3nt: TGTGCCAGCAGCTTCCAGGGGGCAGATACGCAGTATTTT
abundance: .; j_gene: TRBJ2-1; v_gene: TRBV23-1; d_gene: .; CDR3aa: CASSQSSDEQFF; CDR3nt: TGCGCCAGCAGTCAATCTTCGGACGAGCAGTTCTTC
abundance: .; j_gene: TRBJ1-5; v_gene: TRBV7-2; d_gene: .; CDR3aa: CASSLETGQDQPQHF; CDR3nt: TGTGCCAGCAGCTTAGAAACGGGACAAGATCAGCCCCAGCATTTT
abundance: .; j_gene: TRBJ2-1; v_gene: TRBV11-3; d_gene: .; CDR3aa: CASSLVGGYNEQFF; CDR3nt: TGTGCCAGCAGCTTAGTGGGGGGATACAATGAGCAGTTCTTC
abundance: .; j_gene: TRBJ2-3; v_gene: TRBV6-5; d_gene: TRBD2; CDR3aa: CASSPAGDTQYF; CDR3nt: TGTGCCAGCAGCCCAGCGGGGGATACGCAGTATTTT
abundance: .; j_gene: TRBJ2-5; v_gene: TRBV6-5; d_gene: .; CDR3aa: CASSRSTGGGETQYF; CDR3nt: TGTGCCAGCAGCCGCTCGACAGGCGGAGGAGAGACCCAGTACTTC
abundance: .; j_gene: TRBJ1-1; v_gene: TRBV6-1; d_gene: .; CDR3aa: CASRRTVEAFF; CDR3nt: TGTGCCAGCAGGAGGACAGTTGAAGCTTTCTTT
abundance: .; j_gene: TRBJ2-1; v_gene: TRBV7-3; d_gene: .; CDR3aa: CASSLGDEQFF; CDR3nt: TGTGCCAGCAGCTTAGGAGATGAGCAGTTCTTC
abundance: .; j_gene: TRBJ2-3; v_gene: TRBV29-1; d_gene: TRBD2; CDR3aa: CSVRTSGNTDTQYF; CDR3nt: TGCAGCGTGCGGACTAGCGGGAACACAGATACGCAGTATTTT
abundance: .; j_gene: TRBJ2-7; v_gene: TRBV7-9; d_gene: .; CDR3aa: CASRPGGGESYEQYF; CDR3nt: TGTGCCAGCAGACCCGGAGGCGGGGAATCCTACGAGCAGTACTTC
abundance: .; j_gene: TRBJ1-4; v_gene: TRBV9; d_gene: .; CDR3aa: CASSVGLGTNEKLFF; CDR3nt: TGTGCCAGCAGCGTAGGCCTGGGAACTAATGAAAAACTGTTTTTT
abundance: .; j_gene: TRBJ1-2; v_gene: TRBV29-1; d_gene: .; CDR3aa: CSVGGISNYGYTF; CDR3nt: TGCAGCGTTGGGGGCATCAGTAACTATGGCTACACCTTC
abundance: .; j_gene: TRBJ2-2; v_gene: TRBV9; d_gene: .; CDR3aa: CASSPWGATGELFF; CDR3nt: TGTGCCAGCAGCCCCTGGGGTGCCACCGGGGAGCTGTTTTTT
abundance: .; j_gene: TRBJ2-3; v_gene: TRBV5-6; d_gene: TRBD1; CDR3aa: CASDRGFRSDTQYF; CDR3nt: TGTGCCAGCGACAGGGGATTCAGATCAGATACGCAGTATTTT